The following is a TCR beta chain sequence with its context. Single cDNA molecules in the library carried unique molecular identifiers attached during preparation. TCRdb reanalysed the reads using MiXCR and keeps one entry per CDR3 protein. The table has more than 100,000 distinct CDR3 sequences, less than 10% seen once. This specimen comes from a study of human T cells and chemical hapten exposure. Trimming shortened V by 2 bases and J by 10 bases, and 13 bases separated the two germline ends. The CDR3 consists of 12 residues. CDR1 is DFQATT, CDR2 SNEGSKA, per germline (reference sequence). Unfractionated whole blood served as the source for total RNA extraction.

The chain uses TRBV20-1 and TRBJ2-3; D may be TRBD1 (5 bases). The receptor's source is a human donor in good health. Some clones in this sample may be carry-over from other donors' samples. The sequenced sample was whole blood. CDR3 region: CSARQGPFSQYF. CDR3 nucleotide sequence: TGCAGTGCTAGACAGGGTCCTTTTTCGCAGTATTTT.